The present T cell receptor (beta chain) was sequenced within a study of T-cell memory formation after mild COVID-19. A single record per CDR3 protein comes from TCRdb applying MiXCR to the 5' RACE reads. The data show nearly 350,000 distinct CDR3 sequences, 10% to 15% seen once. The ends lost 8 bases at V and 4 bases at J; junction bases unmatched: 10. CDR3 length equals 15 residues. Germline assignment: CDR1 MNHEY and CDR2 SVGAGI. This clonotype has at least ten counts. Sequencing input: PBMCs or a T cell subset sorted from them (not recorded which). The receptor was derived from a man younger than 35 who had mild COVID-19 (a few samples of this study predate the infection). Cell type and time point are not known. The V and J genes are TRBV6-5 and TRBJ2-3, with TRBD2 matching 9 bases. The chain's CDR3 is CASSRRGGIPDTQYF. The CDR3 DNA sequence: TGTGCCAGCTCAAGGCGGGGGGGGATCCCAGATACGCAGTATTTT.